Listed here are 11 T cell receptor beta chains from one sample, sequenced in a study of neurological immune-mediated disorders. Each CDR3 protein is one row after TCRdb ran MiXCR on the 5' RACE reads. The table has tens of thousands of distinct CDR3 sequences, 1.5% to 2% seen once; the top ten hold around 2.1%. Sequencing used PBMCs. These receptors originate from a middle-aged woman with multiple sclerosis.

This clonotype was observed many times. This chain joins TRBV5-1 and TRBJ2-1; tentative D call: TRBD1 (6 bases). In germline, CDR1 is SGHRS, CDR2 YFSETQ. This CDR3 spans 15 amino acids. V lost 5 bases, J lost 0 bases, and 12 bases lay in between. The CDR3 loop reads CASRLTGSSYNEQFF. The CDR3 DNA reads as TGCGCCAGCAGACTTACAGGGTCCTCCTACAATGAGCAGTTCTTC.

Ten or more counts support this clonotype. The rearrangement joins TRBV20-1 to TRBJ2-7; 11 nucleotides agree with TRBD1. This CDR3 comprises 13 residues. The germline gives CDR1 DFQATT, CDR2 SNEGSKA (reference sequence). With 6 bases clipped from V and 5 bases from J, the junction kept 6 bases outside the gene matches. This CDR3 is CSAGGQGADEQYF. CDR3 nucleotide sequence: TGCAGTGCGGGTGGACAGGGGGCCGACGAGCAGTACTTC.

Many counts were recorded for this clonotype. The chain has TRBV12-3 or TRBV12-4 and TRBJ2-1; D perhaps matches TRBD2 (7 bases). Trimming cost V 2 bases and J 15 bases, with 14 bases left between them. The CDR3 covers 12 residues. The CDR3 coding sequence is TGTGCCAGCAGTTTATACACAGGGAGGGTGTTCTTC. This sequence encodes CASSLYTGRVFF.

The table lists this clonotype with many counts. The chain uses TRBV20-1 and TRBJ1-4; D remains unclear. The CDR3 runs 15 residues. Trimming removed 3 bases at V and 4 bases at J, with 15 bases between. From germline, CDR1 is DFQATT and CDR2 SNEGSKA (reference sequence). This CDR3 is CSARLQQAGNEKLFF. The CDR3 bases are TGCAGTGCTAGGCTTCAGCAGGCGGGTAATGAAAAACTGTTTTTT.

This clonotype was picked up many times. The chain links TRBV4-1 to TRBJ1-2; 7 nucleotides match TRBD1. V lost 1 base and J lost 8; bases outside the gene matches: 4. The CDR3 covers 13 residues. In germline, CDR1 is MGHRA, CDR2 YSYEKL. This CDR3 reads CASSQARGRGYTF. As DNA, the CDR3 is TGCGCCAGCAGCCAAGCAAGGGGGCGAGGCTACACCTTC.

This clonotype came up many times. The rearrangement uses TRBV6-1 and TRBJ1-2; D unresolved. The V end was cut by 8 bases, the J end by 7 bases, with 8 bases between. Germline CDR1 and CDR2: MNHNS and SASEGT. This CDR3 has 10 residues. CDR3 nucleotides: TGTGCCAGCGAGTTCGCTGGCTACACCTTC. Protein product: CASEFAGYTF.

The table lists this clonotype with many counts. CDR3 amino acids: CSARPLQGNLTQYF. In DNA, the CDR3 is TGCAGTGCTAGGCCTCTTCAGGGTAATTTGACCCAGTACTTC. The chain has TRBV20-1 and TRBJ2-5, with D perhaps TRBD1 (5 bases). Germline loops: CDR1 DFQATT, CDR2 SNEGSKA (reference sequence). V was pared by 3 bases and J by 7 bases, with 18 bases between. This CDR3 is built from 14 residues.

This clonotype came up many times. The chain combines TRBV10-3 with TRBJ2-7; TRBD2 agrees at 7 bases. The CDR3 covers 13 residues. Per the germline V gene, CDR1 is ENHRY and CDR2 is SYGVKD. V gave up 8 bases and J gave up 9 bases; unmatched junction bases: 13. The CDR3 sequence is CAIVGTTKPGQYF. CDR3 bases: TGTGCCATCGTGGGGACTACAAAACCGGGGCAGTACTTC.

There are many counts of this clonotype. The J gene is TRBJ1-2, the V gene TRBV7-2, with D unclear. CDR1 SGHTA and CDR2 FQGNSA come from the germline V gene. Trimming shortened V by 2 bases and J by 4 bases, and 8 bases separated the two germline ends. This CDR3 spans 13 amino acids. This chain's CDR3 is CASSLKGTYGYTF. Written as DNA, the CDR3 is TGTGCCAGCAGCTTAAAGGGTACCTATGGCTACACCTTC. Supplemented by reference TRBV7-2 and TRBJ1-2, the full variable domain reads GAGVSQSPSNKVTEKGKDVELRCDPISGHTALYWYRQSLGQGLEFLIYFQGNSAPDKSGLPSDRFSAERTGGSVSTLTIQRTQQEDSAVYLCASSLKGTYGYTFGSGTRLTVV.

This clonotype was seen many times. The CDR3 is CAGKGARTGWDEQYF. In nucleotides, the CDR3 is TGTGCCGGAAAAGGGGCCAGGACAGGGTGGGACGAGCAGTACTTC. The rearrangement uses TRBV6-1 and TRBJ2-7; 8 positions match TRBD1. Germline V lookup: CDR1 MNHNS, CDR2 SASEGT. Trimming took 11 bases from V and 5 from J; bases not matched to a gene: 17. The CDR3 spans 15 residues.

This clonotype has ten or more counts. The chain joins TRBV12-3 or TRBV12-4 to TRBJ1-1; D perhaps matches TRBD1 (6 bases). The V end was cut by 7 bases, the J end by 5 bases, with 14 bases between. This CDR3 has 13 amino acids. CDR3 residues: CASILTGGTEAFF. The CDR3 DNA reads TGTGCCAGCATCTTGACAGGAGGGACTGAAGCTTTCTTT.